The 18 T cell receptor beta chains below all came from one sample that was sequenced in a study of regulatory T cells in long-lasting Graves disease listed by TCRdb under 2021. According to the study, the label for this sample's time point signals: newly diagnosed GD, antithyroid drugs for less than 3 months. For both TCR sequencing and RNA sequencing, RNA was extracted from PBMCs in TRIzol. Library preparation employed multiplex PCR. Reads for this sample came from an Illumina HiSeq 4000. To build TCR beta libraries, CDR3 regions were amplified by Arm-PCR using iRepertoire HTBI primers. Through fastp at Q25 and MiXCR, TCRdb rebuilt clones from the public reads, retaining in-frame beta chains. Each record represents a unique CDR3 protein, reported with the most common genes and DNA among its rows. This sample gives around 500,000 distinct CDR3 sequences in total; about 12% of them show up just once. The biggest ten clones account for roughly 8.9% of the sample.

The sample also formed part of further work on T cells in Graves' hyperthyroidism and ophthalmopathy.

The sequencing used peripheral blood mononuclear cells (PBMCs), collected at new diagnosis, from a patient treated with antithyroid drugs. Receptors were obtained from a woman aged 25 to 39 with Graves disease. Donor details come from another sample of the same person, matched by shared clones.

In its sample, this clonotype was seen many times. The chain uses TRBV2 and TRBJ1-5; perhaps TRBD1 as D (6 bases). Germline CDR1 reads SNHLY; CDR2 reads FYNNEI. Trimming removed 6 bases from V and 0 bases from J, with 15 bases in between. The CDR3 contains 16 residues. CDR3 in DNA: TGTGCCAGCAGGGGGATTACAGGGCCTAGCAATCAGCCCCAGCATTTT. Encoded protein: CASRGITGPSNQPQHF. Full variable domain (missing parts from reference TRBV2 and TRBJ1-5): EPEVTQTPSHQVTQMGQEVILRCVPISNHLYFYWYRQILGQKVEFLVSFYNNEISEKSEIFDDQFSVERPDGSNFTLKIRSTKLEDSAMYFCASRGITGPSNQPQHFGDGTRLSIL.

This clonotype was seen repeatedly, ten times or more. This chain joins TRBV11-2 and TRBJ2-7; no clear D gene. Trimming shortened V by 1 base and J by 4 bases, and 11 bases separated the two germline ends. Germline values: CDR1 SGHAT, CDR2 FQNNGV. This CDR3 has 14 residues. The CDR3 loop is CASSLVGVQYEQYF. The CDR3 nucleotides are TGTGCCAGCAGCTTAGTCGGAGTACAATACGAGCAGTACTTC. Full variable domain (missing parts from reference TRBV11-2 and TRBJ2-7): EAGVAQSPRYKIIEKRQSVAFWCNPISGHATLYWYQQILGQGPKLLIQFQNNGVVDDSQLPKDRFSAERLKGVDSTLKIQPAKLEDSAVYLCASSLVGVQYEQYFGPGTRLTVT.

This clonotype was found many times. The V and J genes are TRBV11-2 and TRBJ2-7; 10 nucleotides agree with TRBD2. V shed 1 base, J shed 2 bases, and the junction held 2 bases outside the gene matches. Germline V gives CDR1 SGHAT, CDR2 FQNNGV. The CDR3 has 15 amino acids. The chain's CDR3 is CASSLALAGPYEQYF. As DNA, the CDR3 is TGTGCCAGCAGCTTAGCACTAGCGGGACCCTACGAGCAGTACTTC.

Many counts were recorded for this clonotype. The V and J genes are TRBV5-1 and TRBJ2-7; D is uncertain. Trimming shortened V by 0 bases and J by 3 bases, and 13 bases separated the two germline ends. This CDR3 region has 15 residues. Germline values: CDR1 SGHRS, CDR2 YFSETQ. Written as DNA, the CDR3 is TGCGCCAGCAGCTTGGTCCCCACCGCGAACTACGAGCAGTACTTC. Amino acid sequence: CASSLVPTANYEQYF. Based on the CDR3 plus reference TRBV5-1 and TRBJ2-7, the full variable domain is KAGVTQTPRYLIKTRGQQVTLSCSPISGHRSVSWYQQTPGQGLQFLFEYFSETQRNKGNFPGRFSGRQFSNSRSEMNVSTLELGDSALYLCASSLVPTANYEQYFGPGTRLTVT.

This clonotype was seen at least ten times. V and J are TRBV7-9 and TRBJ1-2; maybe TRBD1 (5 bases). The ends were cut back, 1 base at V and 6 bases at J, with 15 bases in the middle. The CDR3 has 15 residues. Germline-derived CDR1 and CDR2 are SEHNR and FQNEAQ (reference sequence). The DNA for the CDR3 is TGTGCCAGCAGCTTAGTAGATGGCAAGGGGCATGGCTACACCTTC. Its protein is CASSLVDGKGHGYTF.

This clonotype was recorded many times. The chain couples TRBV5-1 to TRBJ2-3; D unresolved. CDR1 and CDR2 (germline): SGHRS, YFSETQ. V lost 1 base to trimming and J lost 1 base, with 10 bases between them. The length of the CDR3 is 15 residues. The CDR3 DNA reads as TGCGCCAGCAGCTTGTCCCCTGGGGGCACAGATACGCAGTATTTT. It translates to CASSLSPGGTDTQYF.

This clonotype has at least ten counts. This chain connects TRBV6-5 to TRBJ2-7, with D maybe TRBD1 (5 bases). V shed 0 bases and J shed 5 bases, with 11 bases lying between them. This CDR3 is 14 amino acids long. The germline V gene has CDR1 MNHEY and CDR2 SVGAGI. CDR3 sequence: CASSYSSGRDEQYF. CDR3 coding DNA: TGTGCCAGCAGTTACTCGTCAGGCAGGGACGAGCAGTACTTC.

This clonotype was detected a few times. The gene calls are TRBV5-4 and TRBJ1-2; a possible D gene is TRBD1 (6 bases). The CDR3 consists of 14 residues. CDR1 SGHNT and CDR2 YYREEE come from the germline V gene (reference sequence). The V end was cut by 0 bases, the J end by 8 bases, with 14 bases between. The CDR3 region has the DNA TGTGCCAGCAGCTTGGAGCCGGACAGCTGGGGCTACACCTTC. Translating it yields CASSLEPDSWGYTF. The whole variable domain, filled in from reference TRBV5-4 and TRBJ1-2, reads ETGVTQSPTHLIKTRGQQVTLRCSSQSGHNTVSWYQQALGQGPQFIFQYYREEENGRGNFPPRFSGLQFPNYSSELNVNALELDDSALYLCASSLEPDSWGYTFGSGTRLTVV.

This clonotype was seen repeatedly, ten times or more. The V call is TRBV20-1, the J call TRBJ1-2, with no clear D. The V gene lost 3 bases and the J gene lost 3 bases, with 8 bases spanning the gap. This CDR3 is 12 amino acids long. Germline assignment: CDR1 DFQATT and CDR2 SNEGSKA (reference sequence). The CDR3 region has the DNA TGCAGTGCTAGCACAGAGGACTATGGCTACACCTTC. Translation: CSASTEDYGYTF.

In this sample, this clonotype turned up many times. The chain has TRBV10-3 and TRBJ2-5; 9 bases agree with TRBD1. Germline trimming cut 6 bases from V and 5 bases from J; bases unmatched to any gene: 4. CDR3 length: 13 amino acids. Germline V gene sequence: CDR1 ENHRY, CDR2 SYGVKD. The CDR3, as DNA: TGTGCCATCAGCGGACAGGGGACGGAGACCCAGTACTTC. This codes for CAISGQGTETQYF.

This clonotype was seen repeatedly, ten times or more. The chain couples TRBV7-2 to TRBJ1-5; maybe TRBD1 (5 bases). Per germline, CDR1 SGHTA and CDR2 FQGNSA. The CDR3 has 17 residues. V was shortened by 5 bases and J by 2 bases, with 19 bases between the two germline ends. CDR3 sequence: CASSQTPLWGRNQPQHF. The DNA of the CDR3 is TGTGCCAGCAGCCAAACCCCCCTGTGGGGCCGCAATCAGCCCCAGCATTTT.

As regards this clonotype: A much larger clonotype is one base distant, so this may be a read error. CDR3 region: CSSSSPRQGSTEAFF. The CDR3 DNA is TGTTCCAGCAGTTCACCGAGACAGGGATCCACTGAAGCTTTCTTT. The chain couples TRBV6-1 to TRBJ1-1; TRBD1 aligns across 7 bases. Germline V gene data show CDR1 as MNHNS and CDR2 as SASEGT. The CDR3 loop spans 15 amino acids.

This clonotype was counted ten times or more. The chain uses TRBV7-2 and TRBJ2-3, with D hard to call. The CDR3 covers 12 residues. The germline CDR1 and CDR2 sequences are SGHTA and FQGNSA. Deletions cut 0 bases from V and 14 bases from J, with 12 bases between. The CDR3: CASSLATWGWYF. The DNA of the CDR3 is TGTGCCAGCAGCTTAGCAACCTGGGGATGGTATTTT.

This clonotype has a count of ten or more. The chain is built from TRBV6-5 and TRBJ1-4, with TRBD1 as a possible D gene (5 bases). V lost 4 bases to trimming and J lost 7 bases, with 13 bases between them. Germline V gene sequence: CDR1 MNHEY, CDR2 SVGAGI. The CDR3 spans 14 residues. CDR3 loop: CASSSRDRGEKLFF. The CDR3 DNA sequence: TGTGCCAGCAGTTCGCGGGACCGAGGTGAAAAACTGTTTTTT.

V is TRBV20-1 and J is TRBJ1-6, with a tentative D call TRBD1 (6 bases). V was clipped by 4 bases and J by 6 bases, with 13 bases between them. CDR1 and CDR2 (germline): DFQATT, SNEGSKA (reference sequence). The CDR3 is 14 residues long. CDR3 region: CSAIWGAGNSPLHF. For the CDR3, the DNA is TGCAGTGCTATTTGGGGGGCTGGTAATTCACCCCTCCACTTT.

To note about this clonotype: One junction end does not reproduce the germline sequence, and a read error may be involved. Here the CDR3 reads CASGLVRDSPYELYF. The CDR3 DNA is TGTGCCAGCGGCTTAGTGAGGGACAGCCCCTACGAGCTGTACTTC. V usage is TRBV7-2 and J usage is TRBJ2-7; 7 bases are a match to TRBD1. Germline V lookup: CDR1 SGHTA, CDR2 FQGNSA. The length of the CDR3 is 15 residues.

This sequence joins TRBV28 and TRBJ1-5; D is uncertain. Per the germline V gene, CDR1 is MDHEN and CDR2 is SYDVKM. This CDR3 has 16 amino acids. The V end was cut by 6 bases, the J end by 3 bases, with 18 bases between. This CDR3 is CASRPTAAGINQPQHF. The CDR3, as DNA: TGTGCCAGCAGACCCACAGCGGCGGGTATCAATCAGCCCCAGCATTTT.

For this clonotype: This may arise from a read error, as a much more abundant clone is one base away. The chain links TRBV30 to TRBJ1-1, with D possibly matching TRBD1 (5 bases). V dropped 4 bases and J dropped 3 bases, with 12 bases sitting between them. In germline, CDR1 is GTSNPN, CDR2 SVGIG (reference sequence). This CDR3 comprises 13 residues. CDR3 sequence: CAWTGGGHTEAFF. The CDR3 nucleotides read TGTGCCTGGACAGGCGGGGGACACACTGAAGCTTTCTTT.